This TCR beta chain emerged from a study of human T cells and chemical hapten exposure. TCRdb reanalysed the RACE reads using MiXCR and keeps one entry per CDR3 protein. Seen here are about 140,000 distinct CDR3 sequences, about 10% observed once, and the top ten hold 1.4%. In germline, CDR1 is MDHEN, CDR2 SYDVKM. The junction had 10 bases not matched to a gene; V was cut back by 8 bases and J by 5 bases. This CDR3 is 15 amino acids long. This clonotype has only a few counts. Time point meaning: patch test 2, 6 weeks after DPC sensitization. As for treatment: therapeutic diphenylcyclopropenone sensitization with weekly scalp DPC.

Sequencing used whole blood, obtained in connection with sensitization to the hapten diphenylcyclopropenone (DPC). The J gene is TRBJ1-4, the V gene TRBV28, with 8 bases matching TRBD1. The TCR sequence derives from a woman in her forties or fifties with alopecia areata. Some clones in this sample may be carry-over from other donors' samples. Here the CDR3 reads CASSDRTGPNEKLFF. CDR3 nucleotides: TGTGCCAGCTCAGACCGGACAGGGCCCAATGAAAAACTGTTTTTT.